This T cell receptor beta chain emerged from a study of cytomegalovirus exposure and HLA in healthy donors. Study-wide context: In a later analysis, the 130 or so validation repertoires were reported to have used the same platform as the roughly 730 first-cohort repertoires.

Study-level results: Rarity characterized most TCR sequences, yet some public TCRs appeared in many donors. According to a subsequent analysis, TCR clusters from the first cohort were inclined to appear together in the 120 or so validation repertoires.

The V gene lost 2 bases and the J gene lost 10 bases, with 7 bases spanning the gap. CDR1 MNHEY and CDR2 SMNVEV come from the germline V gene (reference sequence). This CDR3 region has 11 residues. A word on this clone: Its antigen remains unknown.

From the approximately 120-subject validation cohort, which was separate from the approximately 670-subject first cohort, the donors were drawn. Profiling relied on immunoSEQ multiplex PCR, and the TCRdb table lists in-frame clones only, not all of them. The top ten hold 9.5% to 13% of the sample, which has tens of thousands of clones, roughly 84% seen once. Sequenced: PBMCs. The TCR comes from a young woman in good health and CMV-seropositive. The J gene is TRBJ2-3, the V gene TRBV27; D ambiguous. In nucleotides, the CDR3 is TGTGCCAGCAGTTTAGACTCATCGCAGTATTTT. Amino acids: CASSLDSSQYF.